Each of the 3 T cell receptor beta chains below was sequenced from the same sample in a study of blood T cell repertoires in COVID-19. Generated by immunoSEQ multiplex PCR, the TCRdb table keeps only in-frame clones and is missing some. The sample records about 110,000 clones, approximately 80% being singletons. The sequencing sample was made of peripheral blood. The receptors originated from a woman in her sixties or seventies with acute or convalescent COVID-19.

This chain joins TRBV2 and TRBJ2-5; D is possibly TRBD1 (6 bases). Trimming pared 5 bases from V and 5 bases from J, leaving 18 bases between. This CDR3 contains 15 residues. From germline, CDR1 is SNHLY and CDR2 FYNNEI. The CDR3 DNA sequence: TGTGCCAGCAGTCTCGGTCAGGGGAATTACGAGACCCAGTACTTC. Residues: CASSLGQGNYETQYF.

This clone was seen more than once but under ten times. The V gene is TRBV2, the J gene TRBJ2-7, with 8 bases aligning to TRBD1. There are 14 residues in the CDR3. With 5 bases clipped from V and 4 bases from J, the junction kept 7 bases outside the gene matches. The germline V gene has CDR1 SNHLY and CDR2 FYNNEI. The CDR3 protein is CASSQAGGGYEQYF. CDR3 in DNA: TGTGCCAGCAGTCAGGCAGGGGGCGGTTACGAGCAGTACTTC.

V gene TRBV18 combines with J gene TRBJ2-7; the match to TRBD2 covers 8 bases. This CDR3 is built from 14 residues. Losses at the gene ends were 3 bases for V and 6 bases for J; bases not matched to a gene: 7. Per germline, CDR1 KGHSH and CDR2 LQKENI. Here the CDR3 DNA reads TGTGCCAGCTCACCGGCGGGAGGCGCGATCGAGCAGTACTTC. Translating it yields CASSPAGGAIEQYF.